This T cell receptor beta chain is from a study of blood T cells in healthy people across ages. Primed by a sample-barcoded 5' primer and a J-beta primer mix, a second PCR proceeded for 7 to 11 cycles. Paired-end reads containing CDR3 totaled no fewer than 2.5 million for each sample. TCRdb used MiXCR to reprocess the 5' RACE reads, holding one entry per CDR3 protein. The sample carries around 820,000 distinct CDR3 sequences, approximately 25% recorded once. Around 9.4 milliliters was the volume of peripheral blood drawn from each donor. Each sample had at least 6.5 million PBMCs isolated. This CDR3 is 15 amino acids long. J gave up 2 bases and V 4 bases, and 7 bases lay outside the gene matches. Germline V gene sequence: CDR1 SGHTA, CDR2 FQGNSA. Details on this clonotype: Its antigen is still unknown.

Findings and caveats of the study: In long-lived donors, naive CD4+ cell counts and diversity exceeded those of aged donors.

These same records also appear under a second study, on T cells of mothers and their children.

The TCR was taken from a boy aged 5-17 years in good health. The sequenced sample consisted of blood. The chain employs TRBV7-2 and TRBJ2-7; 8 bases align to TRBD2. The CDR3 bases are TGTGCCAGCAGCTCCTCCGGGGGGGCGGCCTACGAGCAGTACTTC. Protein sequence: CASSSSGGAAYEQYF.